This T cell receptor beta chain derives from a study of blood T cell repertoires in COVID-19. As for the study in general: Sites across the United States, Italy and Spain contributed samples from acute and convalescent COVID-19.

The CDR3 has 19 amino acids. Under the authors' procedure: Quantification of nucleated cells was approximated via reference gene primer amplification. TCRdb's copy holds only in-frame clones and misses some; the assay was immunoSEQ multiplex PCR. V, J and clone size reflect that table, while D and trimming were determined from the DNA. Found here are 110,000 to 150,000 clones, nearly 85% of them singletons; the top ten hold approximately 45%. Sequencing input: peripheral blood. The clonotype was recovered from a human donor in a cohort sampled during active COVID-19. J is TRBJ1-2 and V is TRBV21-1. TRBV21-1 is designated a pseudogene. In nucleotides, the CDR3 is TGTGCCAGCAGCAATCCGCCACTTGGACGGAAACCGAGCGGCTATGGCTACACCTTC. Encoded protein: CASSNPPLGRKPSGYGYTF.